Following are 20 T cell receptor beta chains from one sample sequenced in a study of CD4 and CD8 cells across lung adenocarcinoma regions. Each CDR3 protein is one row after TCRdb ran MiXCR on the PCR reads. The sample gives some 7,200 distinct CDR3 sequences, about 56% of which show up once; 24% is in the top ten. The specimen was CD4+ T cells from the center of a lung tumor. The receptors originated from a female donor with lung adenocarcinoma. The CD4 and CD8 labels of this study may be unreliable.

The chain combines TRBV6-1 with TRBJ2-5, with TRBD1 identical over 9 bases. The J segment lost 1 base and the V segment lost 0 bases, leaving 3 bases of the junction unmatched. CDR1 MNHNS and CDR2 SASEGT come from the germline V gene. This CDR3 comprises 16 residues. CDR3 nucleotides: TGTGCCAGCAGTGAAGCCCAGACAGGGGGCCAAGAGACCCAGTACTTC. Translating it yields CASSEAQTGGQETQYF.

Notes on this clonotype: Mismatch with germline at one junction end may stem from a read error. V gene TRBV10-1 combines with J gene TRBJ2-3; D call uncertain. The germline V gene has CDR1 WNHNN and CDR2 SYGVQD (reference sequence). This CDR3 region has 13 residues. The CDR3 protein is CASTNSATDTQYF. In DNA form, the CDR3 reads TGCGCCAGCACTAACTCAGCCACAGACACGCAGTATTTT.

Regarding this clonotype: Relative to the germline gene, one junction end is altered; a read error may explain this. The gene calls are TRBV6-5 and TRBJ2-3, with D perhaps assigned TRBD1 or TRBD2 (6 bases each). The germline V gene has CDR1 MNHEY and CDR2 SVGAGI. CDR3 length equals 20 residues. The CDR3 DNA is TGTGCCAGCAGTTACGGGGGGCTAGTGGCGGTACTGTGGGCCAAAAACATGCAGTATTTC. This encodes CASSYGGLVAVLWAKNMQYF.

This clonotype was observed a single time. The chain couples TRBV10-2 to TRBJ2-6, with TRBD1 as a possible D gene (6 bases). This CDR3 is built from 16 residues. The germline V gene has CDR1 WSHSY and CDR2 SAAADI. V was cut by 8 bases and J by 0 bases, with 14 bases left in between. This CDR3 reads CASGSTGSSGANVLTF. CDR3 in DNA: TGCGCCAGCGGGTCTACAGGGTCCTCTGGGGCCAACGTCCTGACTTTC.

This clonotype was recorded at least ten times. The chain couples TRBV27 to TRBJ2-3; unclear D gene. CDR3 length: 13 amino acids. Looked up from germline, CDR1 is MNHEY and CDR2 is SMNVEV (reference sequence). V lost 5 bases, J lost 0 bases, and 6 bases lay in between. The CDR3 DNA sequence: TGTGCCAGCAGTCTGACTAGCACAGATACGCAGTATTTT. It yields the protein CASSLTSTDTQYF.

V gene TRBV10-3 combines with J gene TRBJ2-7; D call uncertain. Between the trimmed V and J ends, which lost 10 bases and 2 bases, there was a span of 18 bases. The CDR3 extends over 14 amino acids. CDR1 is ENHRY, CDR2 SYGVKD, per germline. DNA of the CDR3: TGTGCCACCGCACCTATGAGCGTAGCCTACGAGCAGTACTTC. It encodes CATAPMSVAYEQYF.

CDR3 coding DNA: TGTGCCAGCACCGAGACTAGCGGAGTACGCGAGCAGTACTTC. Translating it yields CASTETSGVREQYF. This chain links TRBV6-2 or TRBV6-3 with TRBJ2-1; 9 nucleotides align to TRBD2. The DNA end is a closer match to TRBJ2-7, so the J assignment may be wrong. CDR1 is MNHEY and CDR2 is SVGEGT in the germline V gene. The CDR3 has 14 residues.

This clonotype qualifies as medium-sized (0.01 to 0.1%). J is TRBJ2-4 and V is TRBV6-2 or TRBV6-3; possible D gene TRBD2, 6 bases. With 7 bases removed from V and 0 bases from J, the gap between germline ends came to 13 bases. This CDR3 is 15 amino acids long. Germline CDR1 MNHEY, CDR2 SVGEGT. The CDR3 region is CASMGLAVAKNIQYF. For the CDR3, the DNA is TGTGCCAGCATGGGACTGGCGGTAGCCAAAAACATTCAGTACTTC.

In the case of this clonotype: No conserved phenylalanine or tryptophan ends this CDR3, so it is likely a read error. The DNA is omitted, as the CDR3 cannot be located on it reliably, and the CDR3 follows TCRdb's listing. This chain joins TRBV27 and TRBJ2-5; the table's D gene call, TRBD2, was not cross checked with the DNA. Ends included, the CDR3 has 15 residues. CDR1 is MNHEY and CDR2 is SMNVEV in the germline V gene (reference sequence). CDR3 residues: CASSLRPGGQETRYS.

V gene TRBV12-3 or TRBV12-4 combines with J gene TRBJ2-3, with D perhaps TRBD1 (5 bases). The germline V and J ends were trimmed by 7 bases and 12 bases, with 26 bases remaining between them. This CDR3 is 15 amino acids long. In nucleotides, the CDR3 is TGTGCCAGCACCATTGACAGCATTGCCACAGACACTCAGTATTTT. This gives the protein CASTIDSIATDTQYF.

The V gene is TRBV7-2, the J gene TRBJ2-5; 8 bases fit TRBD2. The CDR3 has 16 amino acids. The germline V gene has CDR1 SGHTA and CDR2 FQGNSA. Unmatched junction bases numbered 11, after V lost 5 bases and J lost 3 bases. CDR3 nucleotide sequence: TGTGCCAGCAGCCGCGGACAAAGCGGGGGCGAAGAGACCCAGTACTTC. Protein: CASSRGQSGGEETQYF.

This clonotype was seen a handful of times. V and J are TRBV3-1 and TRBJ2-2; D unresolved. This CDR3 contains 14 residues. Germline V gene lookup returns CDR1 LGHDT and CDR2 YNNKEL (reference sequence). The ends were cut back, 0 bases at V and 5 bases at J, with 7 bases in the middle. This chain's CDR3 is CASSQEPTTGELFF. DNA for the CDR3: TGTGCCAGCAGCCAAGAACCCACTACCGGGGAGCTGTTTTTT.

J is TRBJ2-3 and V is TRBV7-9; a possible D gene is TRBD2 (6 bases). V gave up 6 bases and J gave up 3 bases, with 19 bases separating them. This CDR3 is built from 16 residues. The germline gives CDR1 SEHNR, CDR2 FQNEAQ (reference sequence). The CDR3, as DNA: TGTGCCAGCAGACTTACGGGGGTACTTGGAACAGATACGCAGTATTTT. Translating gives CASRLTGVLGTDTQYF.

The J gene is TRBJ2-3, the V gene TRBV10-3; a possible D gene is TRBD2 (6 bases). The J call may not be correct, given that the DNA end is closer to TRBJ2-7. This CDR3 is 15 amino acids long. Germline V CDR1 and CDR2: ENHRY, SYGVKD. As DNA, the CDR3 is TGTGCCGCGGGTTCCGGGGGAGGTGGCTCAGATACGCAGTACTTC. This encodes CAAGSGGGGSDTQYF.

The chain's CDR3 is CASSSRLAGGKETQYF. The CDR3 DNA reads as TGTGCCAGCAGTAGTCGACTAGCGGGGGGCAAAGAGACCCAGTATTTT. The rearrangement joins TRBV27 to TRBJ2-3, with TRBD2 matching 13 bases. The V gene end was trimmed by 5 bases and the J gene end by 12 bases; junction bases not matched to a gene: 14. The CDR3 runs to 16 residues. In germline, CDR1 is MNHEY, CDR2 SMNVEV (reference sequence).

The count of this clonotype is one. A junction boundary mismatches the germline segment, possibly from a read error. The V and J genes are TRBV10-3 and TRBJ2-4, with D possibly matching TRBD1 (6 bases). CDR1 ENHRY and CDR2 SYGVKD come from the germline V gene. This CDR3 comprises 14 residues. In DNA form, the CDR3 reads TGTGCCACCCGACGGCTGGGGGCCAAAGACACTCAGTACTTT. It specifies CATRRLGAKDTQYF.

This chain links TRBV27 with TRBJ1-1; a weak D match, TRBD1 (5 bases). V lost 2 bases and J lost 1, with 5 bases in between. The CDR3 is 13 residues long. The germline CDR1 and CDR2 sequences are MNHEY and SMNVEV (reference sequence). The CDR3 region has the DNA TGTGCCAGCAGTTTACAGGGGAACACTGAAGCTTTCTTT. Translated: CASSLQGNTEAFF.

Only a few counts were recorded for this clonotype. CDR3 coding DNA: TGTGCCAGCAGTGATCTGACAGGGGGCACTGAGACCCAGTACTTC. Its translation: CASSDLTGGTETQYF. The chain couples TRBV6-1 to TRBJ2-5; 10 bases are shared with TRBD1. The germline V gene encodes CDR1 MNHNS and CDR2 SASEGT. The junction had 6 bases not matched to a gene; V was cut back by 3 bases and J by 5 bases. This CDR3 comprises 15 residues.

The genes are TRBV6-1 and TRBJ1-3, with 7 bases aligning to TRBD1. The V segment lost 5 bases and the J segment 2 bases; nucleotides outside the gene matches: 9. The germline V gene encodes CDR1 MNHNS and CDR2 SASEGT. This CDR3 is built from 16 residues. The DNA of the CDR3 is TGTGCCAGCAGTATCGGGACAGCAGGCGCTGGAAACACCATATATTTT. Protein product: CASSIGTAGAGNTIYF.

V and J are TRBV7-6 and TRBJ2-1; D is possibly TRBD2 (6 bases). Germline loops: CDR1 SGHVS, CDR2 FNYEAQ. CDR3 size: 15 residues. V gave up 5 bases and J gave up 7 bases, with 18 bases separating them. CDR3 coding DNA: TGTGCCAGCAGCCAACGCACCGGGACTGCGAATGAGCAGTTCTTC. The encoded protein is CASSQRTGTANEQFF.